This T cell receptor (beta chain) stems from a study of shared clonotypes between healthy human individuals. Data came from immunoSEQ multiplex PCR; TCRdb stores just in-frame clones and leaves some out. Among 730,000 or so clones listed, about three quarters were seen once. Trimming shortened V by 5 bases and J by 6 bases, and 13 bases separated the two germline ends. This CDR3 is 12 amino acids long. The germline V gene has CDR1 GTSNPN and CDR2 SVGIG (reference sequence). Source material: memory CD4+ T cells sorted from blood. Indicated subset: CD45RA-negative fraction. The TCR was taken from a young woman in good health. V usage is TRBV30 and J usage is TRBJ1-1; weak D call: TRBD1 (5 bases). Here the CDR3 DNA reads TGTGCCTGGTGCAGGGTGGGTGCTGAAGCTTTCTTT. Its translation: CAWCRVGAEAFF.